The T cell receptor (beta chain) under discussion was sequenced for a study of T cell changes during pregnancy in multiple sclerosis. Trimming took 7 bases from V and 0 from J, leaving 10 bases between them. The CDR3 is 14 residues long. CDR1 is SGHNT, CDR2 YENEEA, per germline. The data were produced by immunoSEQ multiplex PCR, yet TCRdb's version contains in-frame clones alone and is incomplete. In the table there are over 45,000 clones, about 93% of which are singletons. J is TRBJ1-3 and V is TRBV11-3; weak D call: TRBD1 (6 bases). This sample comprised peripheral blood, obtained in the third trimester of pregnancy. This clonotype was sampled from a female donor in good health, enrolled as a control in a pregnancy study. The CDR3 is CASNRDNSGNTIYF. CDR3 DNA: TGTGCCAGCAACCGGGACAACTCTGGAAACACCATATATTTT.